This TCR beta chain emerged from a study of graft-versus-host responses after intestinal transplantation. On the study more broadly: As for transplant type, recipients had multivisceral, liver-intestinal, or isolated intestinal grafts. For around three years after anti-thymocyte globulin induction, all recipients took tacrolimus and steroids.

Responders that carried the CFSE label, approximately 200,000 of them, were plated with approximately 200,000 irradiated, violet-dye-labeled stimulator cells. Repertoires were generated with immunoSEQ multiplex PCR, while TCRdb's copy carries only in-frame clones and drops some. The profile shows around 13,000 clones, less than 40% of them singletons. The CDR3 runs to 16 residues. Trimming at V came to 0 bases and at J to 4 bases, leaving 5 bases not matched to a gene. Germline-derived CDR1 and CDR2 are MGHRA and YSYEKL. Judged by abundance, this clone is medium-sized. Sequenced here: alloreactive CD8+ T cells from a mixed lymphocyte reaction culture, sampled before intestinal transplant. Described subset: CFSE-low proliferating T cells sorted from approximately 6-day pre-transplant mixed lymphocyte reaction (GvH or HvG direction). The sequence was collected from a human patient who received an intestinal transplant. This chain connects TRBV4-1 to TRBJ2-7; 11 bases line up with TRBD1. The CDR3 here is CASSQDWDRGAYEQYF. Here the CDR3 DNA reads TGCGCCAGCAGCCAAGATTGGGACAGGGGGGCATACGAGCAGTACTTC.